This TCR beta chain emerged from a study of early stage breast cancer tumors. The CDR3 is 15 amino acids. The V gene's germline CDR1 is MNHEY and CDR2 SVGAGI. V shed 6 bases and J shed 0 bases, with 12 bases lying between them. TCRdb's copy holds only in-frame clones and misses some; the assay was immunoSEQ multiplex PCR. Of approximately 33,000 clones in the sample, roughly four fifths were seen once. This clone was detected once. The specimen was blood. The chain joins TRBV6-5 to TRBJ2-4; D uncertain. The source is a person aged 35 to 50 with breast cancer. The CDR3 reads CASSPLDLAKNIQYF. The CDR3 coding sequence is TGTGCCAGCAGCCCACTGGACCTAGCCAAAAACATTCAGTACTTC.